What follows is one T cell receptor (beta chain) and its context. Its antigen is not known. Losses at the gene ends were 6 bases for V and 4 bases for J; bases not matched to a gene: 11. This CDR3 has 16 amino acids. This record belongs to a study of T cell repertoires in cytomegalovirus infection. Study summary: Newly reported HLA-C-restricted and thoroughly characterized HLA-B-restricted CMV epitopes were employed. Indications came from public TCR beta signatures; they pointed to CMV infection and to a matching HLA type.

MiXCR was run by TCRdb on the reads, yielding one entry per CDR3 protein. The sample includes roughly 920,000 distinct CDR3 sequences, around 30% of them seen just once. Study-wide results and limits: There were HLA-C-restricted CMV-specific TCR beta clonotypes dominating the ex vivo response. Accumulated public TCR beta family frequency recognized individuals carrying CMV together with the relevant HLA.

The chain couples TRBV12-3 or TRBV12-4 to TRBJ1-2; 10 bases fit TRBD1. The sample consisted of cultured CD8+ T cells from PBMCs, taken from culture after CMV antigen stimulation. The TCR originated in a human donor in good health (CMV status not recorded). Some clones in this sample may be carry-over from other donors' samples. The CDR3 bases are TGTGCCAGCAGAGGACAGGGGGGACCGAGAGCCTATGGCTACACCTTC. This codes for CASRGQGGPRAYGYTF.